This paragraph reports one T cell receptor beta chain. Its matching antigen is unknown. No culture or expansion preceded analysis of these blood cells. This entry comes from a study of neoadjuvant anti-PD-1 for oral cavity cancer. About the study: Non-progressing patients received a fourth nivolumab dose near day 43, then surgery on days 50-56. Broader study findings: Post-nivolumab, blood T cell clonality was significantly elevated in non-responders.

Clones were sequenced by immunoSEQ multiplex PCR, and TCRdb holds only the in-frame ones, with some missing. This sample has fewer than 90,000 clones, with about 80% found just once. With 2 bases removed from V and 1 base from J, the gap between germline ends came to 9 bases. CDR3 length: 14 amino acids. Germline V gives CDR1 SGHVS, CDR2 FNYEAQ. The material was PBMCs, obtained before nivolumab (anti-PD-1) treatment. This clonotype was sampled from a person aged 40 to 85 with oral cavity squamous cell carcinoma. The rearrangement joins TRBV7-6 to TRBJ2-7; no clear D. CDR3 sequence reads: CASSLQAASYEQYF. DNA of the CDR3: TGTGCCAGCAGCTTACAAGCCGCTTCCTACGAGCAGTACTTC.